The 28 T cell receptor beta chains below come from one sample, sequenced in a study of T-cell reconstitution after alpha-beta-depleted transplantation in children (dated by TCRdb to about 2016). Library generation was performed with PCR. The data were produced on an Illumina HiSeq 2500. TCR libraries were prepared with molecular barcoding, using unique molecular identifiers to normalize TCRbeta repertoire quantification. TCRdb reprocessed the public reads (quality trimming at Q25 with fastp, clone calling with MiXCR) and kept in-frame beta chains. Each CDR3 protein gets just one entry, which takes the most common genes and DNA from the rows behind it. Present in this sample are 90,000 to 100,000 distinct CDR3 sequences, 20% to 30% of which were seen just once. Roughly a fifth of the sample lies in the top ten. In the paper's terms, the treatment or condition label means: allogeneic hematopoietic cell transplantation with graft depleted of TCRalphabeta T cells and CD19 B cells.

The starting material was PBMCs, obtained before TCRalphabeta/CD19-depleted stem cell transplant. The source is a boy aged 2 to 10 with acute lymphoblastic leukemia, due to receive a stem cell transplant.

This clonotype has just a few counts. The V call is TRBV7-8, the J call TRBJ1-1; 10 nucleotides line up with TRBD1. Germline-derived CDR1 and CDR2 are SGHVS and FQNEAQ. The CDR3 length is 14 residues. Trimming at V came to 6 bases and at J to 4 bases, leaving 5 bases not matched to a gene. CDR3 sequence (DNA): TGTGCCAGCAGGAGGACAGGGGGTGGCACTGAAGCTTTCTTT. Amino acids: CASRRTGGGTEAFF.

Here the CDR3 reads CASSSGINYNEQFF. The CDR3 nucleotides are TGTGCCAGCAGCTCCGGGATCAATTACAATGAGCAGTTCTTC. The gene calls are TRBV11-2 and TRBJ2-1, with D tentatively TRBD2 (5 bases). CDR3 length: 14 residues. The germline V gene has CDR1 SGHAT and CDR2 FQNNGV. Between the trimmed V and J ends, which lost 4 bases and 4 bases, there was a span of 11 bases.

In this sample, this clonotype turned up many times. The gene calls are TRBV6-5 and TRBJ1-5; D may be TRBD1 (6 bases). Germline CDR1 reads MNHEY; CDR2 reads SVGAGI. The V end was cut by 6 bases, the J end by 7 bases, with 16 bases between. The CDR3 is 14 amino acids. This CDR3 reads CASRRGRGDQPQHF. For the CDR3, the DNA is TGTGCCAGCAGGAGGGGCAGGGGAGACCAGCCCCAGCATTTT.

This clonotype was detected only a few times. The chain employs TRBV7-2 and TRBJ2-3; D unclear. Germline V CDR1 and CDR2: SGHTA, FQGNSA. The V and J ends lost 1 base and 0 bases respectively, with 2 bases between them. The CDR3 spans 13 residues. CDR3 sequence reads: CASSLVSTDTQYF. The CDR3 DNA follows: TGTGCCAGCAGCTTAGTTAGCACAGATACGCAGTATTTT. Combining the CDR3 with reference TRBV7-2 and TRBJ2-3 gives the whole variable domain GAGVSQSPSNKVTEKGKDVELRCDPISGHTALYWYRQSLGQGLEFLIYFQGNSAPDKSGLPSDRFSAERTGGSVSTLTIQRTQQEDSAVYLCASSLVSTDTQYFGPGTRLTVL.

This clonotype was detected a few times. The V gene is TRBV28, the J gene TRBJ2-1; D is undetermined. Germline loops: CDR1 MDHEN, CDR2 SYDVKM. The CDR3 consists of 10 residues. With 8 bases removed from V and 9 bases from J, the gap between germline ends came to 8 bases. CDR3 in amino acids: CASGPVEQFF. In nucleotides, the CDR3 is TGTGCCAGCGGTCCAGTTGAGCAGTTCTTC.

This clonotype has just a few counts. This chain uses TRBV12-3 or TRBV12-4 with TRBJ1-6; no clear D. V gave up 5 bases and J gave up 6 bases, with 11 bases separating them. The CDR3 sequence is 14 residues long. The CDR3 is CASSRTDLNSPLHF. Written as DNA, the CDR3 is TGTGCCAGCAGTCGGACGGACCTTAATTCACCCCTCCACTTT.

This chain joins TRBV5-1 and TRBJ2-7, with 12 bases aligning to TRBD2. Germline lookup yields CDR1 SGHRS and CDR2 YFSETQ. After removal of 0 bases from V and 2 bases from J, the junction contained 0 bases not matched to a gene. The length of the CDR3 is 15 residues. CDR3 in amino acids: CASSLGLAGAYEQYF. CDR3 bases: TGCGCCAGCAGCTTGGGACTAGCGGGAGCCTACGAGCAGTACTTC.

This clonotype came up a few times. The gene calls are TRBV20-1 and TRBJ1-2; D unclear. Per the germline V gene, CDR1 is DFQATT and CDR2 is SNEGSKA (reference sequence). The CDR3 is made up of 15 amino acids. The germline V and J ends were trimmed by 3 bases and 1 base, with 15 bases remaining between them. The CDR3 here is CSARQERNFNYGYTF. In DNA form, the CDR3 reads TGCAGTGCTAGGCAGGAGCGTAACTTTAACTATGGCTACACCTTC.

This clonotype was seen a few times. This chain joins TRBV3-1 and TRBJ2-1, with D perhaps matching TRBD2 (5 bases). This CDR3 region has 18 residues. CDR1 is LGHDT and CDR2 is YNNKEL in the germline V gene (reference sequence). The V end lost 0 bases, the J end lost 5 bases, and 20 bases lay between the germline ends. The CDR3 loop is CASSQESVLAGRHNEQFF. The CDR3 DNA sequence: TGTGCCAGCAGCCAAGAGTCGGTGTTGGCGGGCCGACACAATGAGCAGTTCTTC.

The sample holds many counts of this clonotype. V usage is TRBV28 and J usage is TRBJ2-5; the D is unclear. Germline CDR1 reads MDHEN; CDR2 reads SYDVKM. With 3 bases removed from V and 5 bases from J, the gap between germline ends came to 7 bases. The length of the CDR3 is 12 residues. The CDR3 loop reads CASSFGSETQYF. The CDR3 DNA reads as TGTGCCAGCAGTTTTGGAAGTGAGACCCAGTACTTC.

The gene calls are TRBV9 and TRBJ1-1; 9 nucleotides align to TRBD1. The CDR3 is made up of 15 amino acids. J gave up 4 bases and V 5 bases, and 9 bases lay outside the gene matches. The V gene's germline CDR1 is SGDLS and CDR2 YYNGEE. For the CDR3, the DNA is TGTGCCAGCAGTGCTACAGGGGGCTGGGTCACTGAAGCTTTCTTT. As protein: CASSATGGWVTEAFF.

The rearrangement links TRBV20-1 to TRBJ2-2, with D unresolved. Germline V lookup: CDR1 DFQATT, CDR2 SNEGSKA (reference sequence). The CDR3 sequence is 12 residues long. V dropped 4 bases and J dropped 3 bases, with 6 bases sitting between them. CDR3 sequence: CSANLDTGELFF. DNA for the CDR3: TGCAGTGCTAATCTGGACACCGGGGAGCTGTTTTTT.

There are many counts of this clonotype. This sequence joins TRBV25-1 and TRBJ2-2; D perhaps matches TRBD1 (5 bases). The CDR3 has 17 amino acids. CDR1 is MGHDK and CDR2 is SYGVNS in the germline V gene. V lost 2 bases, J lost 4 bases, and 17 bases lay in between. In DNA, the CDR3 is TGTGCCAGCAGTGAACCCCAACAGGACACCCTCACCGGGGAGCTGTTTTTT. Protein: CASSEPQQDTLTGELFF.

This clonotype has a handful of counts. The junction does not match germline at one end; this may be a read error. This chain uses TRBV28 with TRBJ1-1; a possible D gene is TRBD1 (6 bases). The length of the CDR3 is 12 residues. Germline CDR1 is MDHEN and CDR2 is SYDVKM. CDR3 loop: CACRGLNTEAFF. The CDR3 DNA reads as TGTGCCTGCAGGGGTCTGAACACTGAAGCTTTCTTT.

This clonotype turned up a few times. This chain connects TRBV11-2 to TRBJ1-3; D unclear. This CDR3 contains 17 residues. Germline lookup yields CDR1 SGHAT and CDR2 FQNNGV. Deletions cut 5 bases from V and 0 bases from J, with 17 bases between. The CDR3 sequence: CASSPIQNPVSGNTIYF. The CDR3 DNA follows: TGTGCCAGCAGCCCAATACAGAATCCCGTCTCTGGAAACACCATATATTTT.

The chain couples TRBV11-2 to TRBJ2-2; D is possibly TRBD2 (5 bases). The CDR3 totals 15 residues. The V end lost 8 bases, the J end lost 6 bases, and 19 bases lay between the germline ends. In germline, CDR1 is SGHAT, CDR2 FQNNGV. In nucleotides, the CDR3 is TGTGCCAGCCGAGTGGTGGAGAGGGTTTCCGGGGAGCTGTTTTTT. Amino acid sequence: CASRVVERVSGELFF.

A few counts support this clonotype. The CDR3 here is CASRTGSEGETQYF. The CDR3 DNA reads as TGTGCCAGCAGGACTGGATCAGAAGGGGAGACCCAGTACTTC. The chain has TRBV28 and TRBJ2-5, with D uncertain. CDR3 length equals 14 residues. Looked up from germline, CDR1 is MDHEN and CDR2 is SYDVKM. V lost 6 bases and J lost 5, with 16 bases in between.

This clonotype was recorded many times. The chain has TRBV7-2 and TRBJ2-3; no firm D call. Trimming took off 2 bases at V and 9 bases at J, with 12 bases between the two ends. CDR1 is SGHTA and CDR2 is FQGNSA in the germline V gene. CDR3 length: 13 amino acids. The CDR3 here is CASSLRTQQTQYF. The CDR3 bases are TGTGCCAGCAGCTTAAGAACCCAGCAGACGCAGTATTTT. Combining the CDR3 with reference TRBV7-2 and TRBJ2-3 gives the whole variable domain GAGVSQSPSNKVTEKGKDVELRCDPISGHTALYWYRQSLGQGLEFLIYFQGNSAPDKSGLPSDRFSAERTGGSVSTLTIQRTQQEDSAVYLCASSLRTQQTQYFGPGTRLTVL.

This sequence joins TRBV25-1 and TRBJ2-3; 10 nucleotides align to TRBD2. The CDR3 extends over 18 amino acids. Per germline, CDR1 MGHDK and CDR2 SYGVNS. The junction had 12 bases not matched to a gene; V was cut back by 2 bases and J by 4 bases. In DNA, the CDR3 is TGTGCCAGCAGTGAACTCCCTAGCGGGAGAGGGAGGGCAGATACGCAGTATTTT. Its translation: CASSELPSGRGRADTQYF. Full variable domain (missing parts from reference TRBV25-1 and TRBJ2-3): EADIYQTPRYLVIGTGKKITLECSQTMGHDKMYWYQQDPGMELHLIHYSYGVNSTEKGDLSSESTVSRIRTEHFPLTLESARPSHTSQYLCASSELPSGRGRADTQYFGPGTRLTVL.

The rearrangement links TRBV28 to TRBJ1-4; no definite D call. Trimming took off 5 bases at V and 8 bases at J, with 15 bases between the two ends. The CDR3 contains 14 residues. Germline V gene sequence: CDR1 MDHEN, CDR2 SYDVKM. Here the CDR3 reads CASSLTHLGEKLFF. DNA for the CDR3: TGTGCCAGCAGTCTGACACACCTAGGGGAAAAACTGTTTTTT.

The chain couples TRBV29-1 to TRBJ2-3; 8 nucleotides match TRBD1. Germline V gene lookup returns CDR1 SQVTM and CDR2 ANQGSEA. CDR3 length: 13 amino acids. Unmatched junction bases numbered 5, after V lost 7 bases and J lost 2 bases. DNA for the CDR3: TGCAGCGCTCGGACAGGGCTCACAGATACGCAGTATTTT. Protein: CSARTGLTDTQYF.

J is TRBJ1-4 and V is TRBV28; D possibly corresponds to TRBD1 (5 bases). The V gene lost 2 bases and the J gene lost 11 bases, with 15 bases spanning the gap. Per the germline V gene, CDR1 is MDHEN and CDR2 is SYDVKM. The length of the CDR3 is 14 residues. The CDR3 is CASSLRGGQTKLFF. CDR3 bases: TGTGCCAGCAGTTTAAGGGGAGGGCAGACTAAACTGTTTTTT. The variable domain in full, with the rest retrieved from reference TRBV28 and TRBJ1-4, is DVKVTQSSRYLVKRTGEKVFLECVQDMDHENMFWYRQDPGLGLRLIYFSYDVKMKEKGDIPEGYSVSREKKERFSLILESASTNQTSMYLCASSLRGGQTKLFFGSGTQLSVL.

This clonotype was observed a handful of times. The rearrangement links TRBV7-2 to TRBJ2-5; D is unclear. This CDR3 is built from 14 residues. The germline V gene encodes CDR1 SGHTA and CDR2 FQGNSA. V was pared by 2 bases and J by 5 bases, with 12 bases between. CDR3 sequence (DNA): TGTGCCAGCAGCTTACAGTTCTTAGGGGAGACCCAGTACTTC. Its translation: CASSLQFLGETQYF.

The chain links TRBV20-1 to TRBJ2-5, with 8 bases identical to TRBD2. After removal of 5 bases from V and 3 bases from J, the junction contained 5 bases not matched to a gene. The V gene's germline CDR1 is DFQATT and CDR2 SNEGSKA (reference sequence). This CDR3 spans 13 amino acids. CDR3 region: CSAQSGGKETQYF. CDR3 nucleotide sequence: TGCAGTGCTCAGAGCGGGGGTAAAGAGACCCAGTACTTC.

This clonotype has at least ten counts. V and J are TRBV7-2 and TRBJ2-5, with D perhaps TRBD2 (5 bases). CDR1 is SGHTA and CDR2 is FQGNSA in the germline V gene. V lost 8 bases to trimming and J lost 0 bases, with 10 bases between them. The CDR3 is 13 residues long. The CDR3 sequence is CASQRRYQETQYF. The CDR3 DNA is TGTGCCAGCCAGCGGAGGTACCAAGAGACCCAGTACTTC.

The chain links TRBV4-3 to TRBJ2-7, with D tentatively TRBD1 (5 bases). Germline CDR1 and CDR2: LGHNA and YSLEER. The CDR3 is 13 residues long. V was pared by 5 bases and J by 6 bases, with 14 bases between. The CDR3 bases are TGCGCCAGCAGCGCCGTGGCAGGGCTCGAGCAGTACTTC. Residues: CASSAVAGLEQYF.

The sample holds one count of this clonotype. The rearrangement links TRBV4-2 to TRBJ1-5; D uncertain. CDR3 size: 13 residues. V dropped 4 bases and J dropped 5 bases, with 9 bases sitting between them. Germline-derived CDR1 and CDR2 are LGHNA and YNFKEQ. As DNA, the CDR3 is TGTGCCAGCAGCCGAGAGTTAGATCAGCCCCAGCATTTT. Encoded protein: CASSRELDQPQHF.

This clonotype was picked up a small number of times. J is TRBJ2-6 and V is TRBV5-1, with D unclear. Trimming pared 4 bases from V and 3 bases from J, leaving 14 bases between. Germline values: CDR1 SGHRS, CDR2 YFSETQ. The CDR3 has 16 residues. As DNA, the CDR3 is TGCGCCAGCAGCCCCTCGCTGGATCATGGGGCCAACGTCCTGACTTTC. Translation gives CASSPSLDHGANVLTF.